These 18 T cell receptor beta chains were sequenced from one sample in a study of cytomegalovirus exposure and HLA in healthy donors. 60 Vbeta and 13 Jbeta primers were used in PCR. The assay was immunoSEQ multiplex PCR, and TCRdb's table has in-frame clones only and misses some. This sample has under 85,000 clones, with around 70% found just once. Sequences were obtained from PBMCs. The source is a woman in her twenties or thirties in good health and CMV-seropositive.

The rearrangement uses TRBV6-5 and TRBJ2-1, with 10 bases identical to TRBD2. This CDR3 is built from 16 residues. Per germline, CDR1 MNHEY and CDR2 SVGAGI. The V and J ends lost 0 bases and 6 bases, in that order; junction bases with no gene match: 5. CDR3 coding DNA: TGTGCCAGCAGTTACTCGAGGCTAGCGGGAGTCAATGAGCAGTTCTTC. Its protein product is CASSYSRLAGVNEQFF.

This clone has more than one count but fewer than ten. The V call is TRBV15, the J call TRBJ2-3, with 10 positions matching TRBD2. From germline, CDR1 is LNHNV and CDR2 YYDKDF (reference sequence). V lost 2 bases and J lost 9; bases outside the gene matches: 11. The CDR3 is 16 amino acids. CDR3 sequence (DNA): TGTGCCACCAGCAGACGCAGCGGGAGGGCGGGTTTGACGCAGTATTTT. Translation gives CATSRRSGRAGLTQYF.

The V and J genes are TRBV29-1 and TRBJ2-5, with 10 positions matching TRBD2. V lost 2 bases to trimming and J lost 5 bases; unmatched junction nucleotides: 5. The CDR3 totals 14 residues. CDR1 SQVTM and CDR2 ANQGSEA come from the germline V gene. Here the CDR3 DNA reads TGCAGCGTTGAAACTAGCGGGAAGGGGGAGACCCAGTACTTC. Its translation: CSVETSGKGETQYF.

This chain uses TRBV30 with TRBJ1-4, with D possibly matching TRBD1 (5 bases). CDR3 length equals 12 residues. Germline V gene data show CDR1 as GTSNPN and CDR2 as SVGIG (reference sequence). Trimming shortened V by 5 bases and J by 8 bases, and 12 bases separated the two germline ends. This chain's CDR3 is CAWGQGGEKLFF. In DNA, the CDR3 is TGTGCCTGGGGGCAGGGAGGGGAAAAACTGTTTTTT.

The J gene is TRBJ1-5, the V gene TRBV28; D unresolved. Germline CDR1 and CDR2: MDHEN and SYDVKM. The CDR3 spans 12 residues. V gave up 7 bases and J gave up 9 bases, with 13 bases separating them. The CDR3 DNA follows: TGTGCCAGCACCAGAAAACCGGGGCCCCAGCATTTT. This encodes CASTRKPGPQHF.

The J gene is TRBJ2-7, the V gene TRBV29-1; 8 nucleotides match TRBD2. The germline gives CDR1 SQVTM, CDR2 ANQGSEA. The J segment lost 9 bases and the V segment lost 5 bases, leaving 6 bases of the junction unmatched. This CDR3 is 11 amino acids long. For the CDR3, the DNA is TGCAGCGTTTTAGCGGGACGCACGCAGTACTTC. Its protein product is CSVLAGRTQYF.

The rearrangement joins TRBV4-1 to TRBJ2-3; 13 bases line up with TRBD2. With V trimmed by 0 bases and J by 3 bases, 3 bases remained unmatched. The CDR3 contains 17 residues. CDR1 MGHRA and CDR2 YSYEKL come from the germline V gene. In DNA, the CDR3 is TGCGCCAGCAGCCAAGATACGACTAGCGGGAGGACAGATACGCAGTATTTT. Its protein is CASSQDTTSGRTDTQYF.

The chain links TRBV19 to TRBJ2-1; D gene ambiguous. The germline CDR1 and CDR2 sequences are LNHDA and SQIVND (reference sequence). V shed 3 bases and J shed 8 bases, with 8 bases lying between them. The CDR3 length is 12 residues. The CDR3 DNA follows: TGTGCCAGTAGTATCCCCAGTGATGAGCAGTTCTTC. This sequence encodes CASSIPSDEQFF.

J is TRBJ2-7 and V is TRBV10-3, with D perhaps TRBD2 (6 bases). Germline V gives CDR1 ENHRY, CDR2 SYGVKD. V shed 4 bases and J shed 2 bases, with 9 bases lying between them. This CDR3 has 13 amino acids. CDR3 loop: CAISAGVAYEQYF. CDR3 in DNA: TGTGCCATCAGTGCGGGAGTAGCCTACGAGCAGTACTTC.

V gene TRBV6-5 combines with J gene TRBJ1-1, with a tentative D call TRBD1 (5 bases). Germline CDR1 and CDR2: MNHEY and SVGAGI. V was trimmed by 0 bases and J by 1 base, leaving 9 bases between them. The CDR3 runs 15 residues. The CDR3 nucleotides are TGTGCCAGCAGTTACTCGACCAGGGCGAACACTGAAGCTTTCTTT. Translated: CASSYSTRANTEAFF.

The V and J genes are TRBV15 and TRBJ2-5; D call uncertain. CDR1 and CDR2 (germline): LNHNV, YYDKDF (reference sequence). V was shortened by 0 bases and J by 4 bases, with 6 bases between the two germline ends. CDR3 length equals 13 residues. The CDR3 loop reads CATSRDFRETQYF. The CDR3 DNA sequence: TGTGCCACCAGCAGAGATTTTAGAGAGACCCAGTACTTC.

This clone was detected only once. V is TRBV5-1 and J is TRBJ2-1; no clear D. Trimming removed 1 base from V and 0 bases from J, with 8 bases in between. The CDR3 is 15 amino acids. CDR1 is SGHRS, CDR2 YFSETQ, per germline. The CDR3 protein is CASSLTEFSYNEQFF. The CDR3 coding sequence is TGCGCCAGCAGCTTGACAGAGTTCTCCTACAATGAGCAGTTCTTC.

The sample holds a few counts of this clone. The rearrangement joins TRBV21-1 to TRBJ2-3; no check of the table's D call, TRBD2, against the DNA was made. TRBV21-1 is recorded as a pseudogene. The CDR3 consists of 15 residues. The CDR3 protein is CASSKERDSTDTQYF. The CDR3 nucleotides read TGTGCCAGCAGCAAAGAGCGGGATAGCACAGATACGCAGTATTTT.

As for this clone: This sample also contains other DNA sequences that code for the same CDR3. The rearrangement links TRBV29-1 to TRBJ1-1; 10 nucleotides match TRBD1. J was trimmed by 4 bases and V by 7 bases; bases with no gene match: 9. The CDR3 loop spans 14 amino acids. Germline assignment: CDR1 SQVTM and CDR2 ANQGSEA. In DNA, the CDR3 is TGCAGCGGACGACAGGGGGCTACGGGCACTGAAGCTTTCTTT. Translation gives CSGRQGATGTEAFF.

The CDR3 here is CAWRGAGGGTQYF. The CDR3 nucleotides are TGTGCCTGGAGAGGTGCGGGAGGTGGTACGCAGTATTTT. The chain uses TRBV30 and TRBJ2-3; 8 nucleotides match TRBD2. CDR3 length: 13 residues. V was clipped by 3 bases and J by 8 bases; unmatched bases: 7. Germline assignment: CDR1 GTSNPN and CDR2 SVGIG (reference sequence).

The gene calls are TRBV6-5 and TRBJ2-7, with TRBD1 identical over 10 bases. CDR3 size: 14 residues. Looked up from germline, CDR1 is MNHEY and CDR2 is SVGAGI. Germline trimming cut 6 bases from V and 3 bases from J; bases unmatched to any gene: 5. CDR3 region: CASRPTGGIYEQYF. The CDR3 nucleotides are TGTGCCAGCAGGCCGACAGGGGGCATCTACGAGCAGTACTTC.

V gene TRBV4-2 combines with J gene TRBJ2-7, with 7 nucleotides matching TRBD2. The CDR3 is made up of 17 amino acids. Looked up from germline, CDR1 is LGHNA and CDR2 is YNFKEQ. V trimming: 5 bases; J trimming: 2 bases; junction bases outside the gene matches: 15. DNA for the CDR3: TGTGCCAGCAGCGCGTTGGGCACTAGCGAGCTAACCTACGAGCAGTACTTC. Translated, it gives CASSALGTSELTYEQYF.

The chain joins TRBV6-1 to TRBJ2-4; 8 nucleotides match TRBD2. With V trimmed by 3 bases and J by 5 bases, 6 bases remained unmatched. This CDR3 spans 15 amino acids. Germline CDR1 and CDR2: MNHNS and SASEGT. Written as DNA, the CDR3 is TGTGCCAGCAGTGATAGGAGCGGGAGAGAAAACATTCAGTACTTC. Protein product: CASSDRSGRENIQYF.